This is a list of T cell receptor beta chains from one sample in a study of neoadjuvant anti-PD-1 for oral cavity cancer. Using immunoSEQ multiplex PCR, the repertoire was profiled, and TCRdb retains in-frame clones only, with some absent. Counted here are over 80,000 clones, more than 80% occurring once; the ten biggest clones make up around 3.2%. Sequenced here: PBMCs, sampled before nivolumab (anti-PD-1) treatment. These receptors were collected from a person aged 35-79 years with oral cavity squamous cell carcinoma. Each CDR3 is given with its conserved first and last residue. A D gene is named only where the DNA matches it firmly. Not every row has a clone size; where given, it reads once, few, many or a size class.

>TRBV6-1|TRBJ1-1|NA|NA
TGTGCCAGCAGGGGGGAGAAGAACACTGAAGCTTTCTTT
CASRGEKNTEAFF
>TRBV14|TRBJ2-2|NA|NA
TGTGCCAGCAGCCCCCCCGGGGGGAAGGGGGCCGGGGAGCTGTTTTTT
CASSPPGGKGAGELFF
>TRBV9|TRBJ2-2|NA|NA
TGTGCCAGCAGCGGCAGCGTGAACACCGGGGAGCTGTTTTTT
CASSGSVNTGELFF
>TRBV5-1|TRBJ1-3|TRBD1|NA
TGCGCCAGCAGCTTGGGGGGACAGAGCTCTGGAAACACCATATATTTT
CASSLGGQSSGNTIYF
>TRBV19|TRBJ2-3|TRBD2|NA
TGTGCCAGTAGTATGTCCCTAGCGGGGGCCGGCCCCACAGATACGCAGTATTTT
CASSMSLAGAGPTDTQYF
>TRBV2|TRBJ2-7|TRBD2|NA
TGTGCCAGCAGTGGAAGGACTAGCGGGACGGGCGAGCAGTACTTC
CASSGRTSGTGEQYF
>TRBV5-1|TRBJ2-2|NA|NA
TGCGCCAGCCAGGCCACCGGGGAGCTGTTTTTT
CASQATGELFF
>TRBV29-1|TRBJ1-1|TRBD1|NA
TGCAGCGTGGGGGACAGGGGAGCGAACACTGAAGCTTTCTTT
CSVGDRGANTEAFF
>TRBV5-1|TRBJ2-2|TRBD1|NA
TGCGCCAGCACCCCCGGGACAGGGGGCGCGAACACCGGGGAGCTGTTTTTT
CASTPGTGGANTGELFF
>TRBV5-5|TRBJ2-7|TRBD1|NA
TGTGCCAGCAGCTCCGCCGGGACAGGGGTTATGGAGCAGTACTTC
CASSSAGTGVMEQYF
>TRBV9|TRBJ1-5|NA|NA
TGTGCCAGCAGCGCCGAACAGGGTAGCCAGCCCCAGCATTTT
CASSAEQGSQPQHF
>TRBV11-2|TRBJ2-7|NA|NA
TGTGCCAGCAGCTTAGATGAGCGGTCCGAGCAGTACTTC
CASSLDERSEQYF
>TRBV15|TRBJ2-5|NA|NA
TGTGCCACCTCCAGGGACGCGCAAGAGACCCAGTACTTC
CATSRDAQETQYF
>TRBV19|TRBJ2-1|NA|NA
TGTGCCAGTAGTTTCGGGGGCCACAATGAGCAGTTCTTC
CASSFGGHNEQFF
>TRBV10-3|TRBJ2-2|TRBD2|NA
TGTGCCGCCCGGACTAGCGGGACCACCGGGGAGCTGTTTTTT
CAARTSGTTGELFF
>TRBV10-1|TRBJ2-7|TRBD2|NA
TGCGCCAGCAGTGAAAGGGGACTACTGAATTACGAGCAGTACTTC
CASSERGLLNYEQYF
>TRBV9|TRBJ2-7|TRBD2|NA
TGTGCCAGCAGCGCTAGCGGGAGTAAGTACGAGCAGTACTTC
CASSASGSKYEQYF
>TRBV9|TRBJ1-2|TRBD1|NA
TGTGCCAGCAGCGTAGGGGACAGGGGAAACGGCTACACCTTC
CASSVGDRGNGYTF
>TRBV5-1|TRBJ2-5|TRBD2|NA
TGCGCCAGCAGCTCCGGGACTAGTGTGGCGGAGACCCAGTACTTC
CASSSGTSVAETQYF
>TRBV2|TRBJ2-7|NA|NA
TGTGCCAGCAGTGATAAACAGACGGGAAAGACCTACGAGCAGTACTTC
CASSDKQTGKTYEQYF
>TRBV29-1|TRBJ2-5|NA|NA
TGCAGCTCCCGGGGCAATACAAGAGAGACCCAGTACTTC
CSSRGNTRETQYF
>TRBV19|TRBJ2-1|NA|once
TGTGCCAGTAGCGGGGACCCTTACAATGAGCAGTTCTTC
CASSGDPYNEQFF
>TRBV5-1|TRBJ1-5|NA|NA
TGCGCCAGCAGCTTGGATGGGGGTCAGCCCCAGCATTTT
CASSLDGGQPQHF
>TRBV19|TRBJ2-6|NA|NA
TGTGCCAGTAGTATCTGGGCAAGTGGGGCCAACGTCCTGACTTTC
CASSIWASGANVLTF
>TRBV30|TRBJ2-1|NA|NA
TGTGCCTGGAGTATTTTGTCCGGGCTCGAGCAGTTCTTC
CAWSILSGLEQFF
>TRBV19|TRBJ1-1|NA|NA
TGTGCCAGTAGTCTGGGACCGTCGAACACTGAAGCTTTCTTT
CASSLGPSNTEAFF
>TRBV15|TRBJ2-1|TRBD2|few
TGTGCCACCAGCAGAGGACTAGCGAGCTCCTACAATGAGCAGTTCTTC
CATSRGLASSYNEQFF
>TRBV6-5|TRBJ2-7|NA|once
TGTGCCAGCAGCCCTATCGGGATGGAGGACGAGCAGTACTTC
CASSPIGMEDEQYF
>TRBV5-6|TRBJ2-7|TRBD2|NA
TGTGCCAGCAGCCGCGGGACTAGCGGTCTTTGGGAGCAGTACTTC
CASSRGTSGLWEQYF
>TRBV7-3|TRBJ1-4|NA|NA
TGTGCCAGCAGCCCTCCTGAAAAACTGTTTTTT
CASSPPEKLFF
>TRBV2|TRBJ1-5|NA|NA
TGTGCCAGCAGTGAATGGAGGAGCAGCAATCAGCCCCAGCATTTT
CASSEWRSSNQPQHF
>TRBV11-2|TRBJ2-3|NA|NA
TGTGCCAGCAGCTTCTTTGGGGCCCTTGGTGGCGATACGCAGTATTTT
CASSFFGALGGDTQYF
>TRBV6-5|TRBJ1-4|NA|NA
TGTGCCAGCAGTTACAGGGAAACGGAAAAACTGTTTTTT
CASSYRETEKLFF
>TRBV5-1|TRBJ1-4|NA|NA
TGCGCCAGCAGCGCACCGGCGAATGAAAAACTGTTTTTT
CASSAPANEKLFF
>TRBV6-5|TRBJ2-7|TRBD1|NA
TGTGCCAGCAGTTCCCAAGGGGGCTCTTACGAGCAGTACTTC
CASSSQGGSYEQYF
>TRBV25-1|TRBJ2-7|TRBD1|NA
TGTGCCAGCAGTGGGACCGGGACAGGGGCCGCCTACGAGCAGTACTTC
CASSGTGTGAAYEQYF
>TRBV7-2|TRBJ2-1|NA|NA
TGTGCCAGCAGCTTAAAGTCGACTAGACCTTCCTACAATGAGCAGTTCTTC
CASSLKSTRPSYNEQFF
>TRBV6-1|TRBJ1-5|NA|medium-sized
TGTGCCAGCAGTGGACAAAATAGCAATCAGCCCCAGCATTTT
CASSGQNSNQPQHF
>TRBV7-3|TRBJ2-5|NA|NA
TGTGCCAGCAGCTTAAGATCTTTAGGGTTCGAGACCCAGTACTTC
CASSLRSLGFETQYF
>TRBV7-6|TRBJ2-1|NA|NA
TGTGCCAGCAGCTCTAGCCCGAACCCTTACAATGAGCAGTTCTTC
CASSSSPNPYNEQFF
>TRBV2|TRBJ2-3|NA|NA
TGTGCCAGCGGGGGAAATACGCAGTATTTT
CASGGNTQYF
>TRBV7-3|TRBJ1-1|NA|NA
TGTGCCAGCAGCTTAAAGGGCGACACTGAAGCTTTCTTT
CASSLKGDTEAFF
>TRBV5-1|TRBJ2-1|TRBD2|NA
TGCGCCAGCGGTTCCACGACTAGCGGGAGTGTCTCCTACAATGAGCAGTTCTTC
CASGSTTSGSVSYNEQFF
>TRBV5-5|TRBJ1-1|TRBD1|NA
TGTGCCAGCAGCCTGGGACAGCCGAACACTGAAGCTTTCTTT
CASSLGQPNTEAFF
>TRBV30|TRBJ1-4|NA|once
TGTGCCTGGAGTGAGGGGTCTGAAAAACTGTTTTTT
CAWSEGSEKLFF
>TRBV27|TRBJ2-7|NA|NA
TGTGCCAGCAGCCTTACCTACGAGCAGTACTTC
CASSLTYEQYF
>TRBV11-1|TRBJ2-7|TRBD1|NA
TGTGCCAGCAGCTACCGACAGGGTACGACGGAGCAGTACTTC
CASSYRQGTTEQYF
>TRBV30|TRBJ2-7|NA|NA
TGTGCCTGGAGGACTAGGGGGGCTAACTACGAGCAGTACTTC
CAWRTRGANYEQYF
>TRBV7-8|TRBJ2-7|NA|NA
TGTGCCAGCAGCTTATCTCCCCCCCAAAATTACGAGCAGTACTTC
CASSLSPPQNYEQYF
>TRBV30|TRBJ2-7|NA|NA
TGTGCCTGGAGTCCCGGGACTGGTAGAGCCCAGTACTTC
CAWSPGTGRAQYF
>TRBV27|TRBJ2-7|TRBD2|NA
TGTGCCAGCAGCCTAACTAGCGCGACCTACGAGCAGTACTTC
CASSLTSATYEQYF